The 7 T cell receptor beta chains reported below all come from one sample, sequenced in a study of cytomegalovirus exposure and HLA in healthy donors. Primers for the PCR totalled 60 Vbeta and 13 Jbeta. Here immunoSEQ multiplex PCR was the method, and the copy in TCRdb shows in-frame clones only, minus some. The table records some 110,000 clones, over 65% of them present only once. Sequencing was carried out using PBMCs. These TCRs come from a man aged 50-60 years in good health and CMV-seronegative.

V gene TRBV19 combines with J gene TRBJ1-1; no clear D. Germline CDR1 LNHDA, CDR2 SQIVND (reference sequence). V dropped 4 bases and J dropped 1 base, with 10 bases sitting between them. The CDR3 length is 14 residues. In DNA, the CDR3 is TGTGCCAGTAGTAGCCGGGGTGAGAACACTGAAGCTTTCTTT. It encodes CASSSRGENTEAFF.

The chain combines TRBV4-1 with TRBJ2-5, with D maybe TRBD2 (5 bases). The CDR3 sequence is 13 residues long. V lost 1 base and J 5 bases, leaving 8 bases between the germline ends. Germline CDR1 and CDR2: MGHRA and YSYEKL. CDR3 DNA sequence: TGCGCCAGCAGCCAAGGAGGGTGGGAGACCCAGTACTTC. Its protein product is CASSQGGWETQYF.

This clone was observed a handful of times. The chain uses TRBV6-1 and TRBJ2-7; 9 positions agree with TRBD1. Germline CDR1 reads MNHNS; CDR2 reads SASEGT. The CDR3 is made up of 14 amino acids. V gave up 4 bases and J gave up 4 bases; unmatched junction bases: 5. The CDR3 loop reads CASSGRTGEYEQYV. The CDR3 region has the DNA TGTGCCAGCAGTGGAAGGACAGGGGAGTACGAGCAGTACGTC.

The genes are TRBV13 and TRBJ2-3, with 13 bases lining up with TRBD2. The CDR3 consists of 16 residues. CDR1 is PRHDT and CDR2 is FYEKMQ in the germline V gene (reference sequence). With V trimmed by 5 bases and J by 5 bases, 7 bases remained unmatched. The CDR3 sequence is CASSLTRTSGGDTQYF. CDR3 nucleotides: TGTGCCAGCAGCCTGACCCGGACTAGCGGGGGAGATACGCAGTATTTT.

The chain links TRBV6-4 to TRBJ1-1; D is unresolved. V was pared by 6 bases and J by 7 bases, with 21 bases between. Germline loops: CDR1 MRHNA, CDR2 SNTAGT. CDR3 length: 15 amino acids. CDR3 amino acids: CASSDVTSQSSEAFF. The CDR3 region has the DNA TGTGCCAGCAGCGACGTAACCTCTCAATCCAGTGAAGCTTTCTTT.

This clone was seen more than once but under ten times. This chain uses TRBV19 with TRBJ1-5; weak D call: TRBD1 (6 bases). CDR1 is LNHDA, CDR2 SQIVND, per germline (reference sequence). The CDR3 spans 14 residues. The V end lost 1 base, the J end lost 6 bases, and 10 bases lay between the germline ends. In DNA form, the CDR3 reads TGTGCCAGTAGTATAGGACAGGTTGGTCAGCCCCAGCATTTT. Amino acids: CASSIGQVGQPQHF.

This clone was counted a few times. The chain joins TRBV4-2 to TRBJ2-7; 9 bases fit TRBD2. This CDR3 has 16 residues. Germline loops: CDR1 LGHNA, CDR2 YNFKEQ. The ends lost 0 bases at V and 2 bases at J; junction bases unmatched: 5. The CDR3 DNA follows: TGTGCCAGCAGCCAAGAGGTAGCGGGGGACACCTACGAGCAGTACTTC. This gives the protein CASSQEVAGDTYEQYF.